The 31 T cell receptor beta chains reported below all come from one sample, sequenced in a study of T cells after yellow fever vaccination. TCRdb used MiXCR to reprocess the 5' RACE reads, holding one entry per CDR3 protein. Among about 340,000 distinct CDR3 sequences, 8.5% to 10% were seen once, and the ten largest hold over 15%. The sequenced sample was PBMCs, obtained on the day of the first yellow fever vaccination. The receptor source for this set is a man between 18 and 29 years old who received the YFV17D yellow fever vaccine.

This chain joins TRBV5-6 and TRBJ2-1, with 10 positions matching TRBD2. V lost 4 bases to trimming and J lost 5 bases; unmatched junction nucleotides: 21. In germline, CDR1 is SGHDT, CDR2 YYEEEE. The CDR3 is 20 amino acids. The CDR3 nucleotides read TGTGCCAGCAGCCTGGGGCGGACTTTAGCGGGGGGTCCCCTTCACAATGAGCAGTTCTTC. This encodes CASSLGRTLAGGPLHNEQFF.

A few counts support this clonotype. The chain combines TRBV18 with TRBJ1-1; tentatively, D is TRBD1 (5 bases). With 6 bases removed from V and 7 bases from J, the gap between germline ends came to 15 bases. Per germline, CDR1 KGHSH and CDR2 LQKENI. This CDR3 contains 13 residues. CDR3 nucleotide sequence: TGTGCCAGCTCGCCCTCAGGGACGTTTGAAGCTTTCTTT. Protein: CASSPSGTFEAFF. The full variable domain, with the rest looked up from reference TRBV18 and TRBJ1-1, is NAGVMQNPRHLVRRRGQEARLRCSPMKGHSHVYWYRQLPEEGLKFMVYLQKENIIDESGMPKERFSAEFPKEGPSILRIQQVVRGDSAAYFCASSPSGTFEAFFGQGTRLTVV.

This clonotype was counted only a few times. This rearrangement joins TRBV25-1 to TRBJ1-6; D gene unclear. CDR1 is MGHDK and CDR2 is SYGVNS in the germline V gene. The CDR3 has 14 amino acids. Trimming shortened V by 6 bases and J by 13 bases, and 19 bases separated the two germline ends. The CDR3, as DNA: TGTGCCAGCAGGGCACATGGCTCGGAGGGTCCCCTCCACTTT. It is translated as CASRAHGSEGPLHF.

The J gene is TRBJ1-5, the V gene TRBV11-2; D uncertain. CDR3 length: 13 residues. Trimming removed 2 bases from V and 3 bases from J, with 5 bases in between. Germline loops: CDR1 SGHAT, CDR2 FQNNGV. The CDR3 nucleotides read TGTGCCAGCAGCTTAACGAACAATCAGCCCCAGCATTTT. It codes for CASSLTNNQPQHF.

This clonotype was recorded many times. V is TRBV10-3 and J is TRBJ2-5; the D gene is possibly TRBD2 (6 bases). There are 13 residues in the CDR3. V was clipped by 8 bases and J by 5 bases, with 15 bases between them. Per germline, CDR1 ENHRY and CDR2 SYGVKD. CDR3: CAIGGSLDETQYF. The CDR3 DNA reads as TGTGCCATCGGGGGGAGCCTTGACGAGACCCAGTACTTC.

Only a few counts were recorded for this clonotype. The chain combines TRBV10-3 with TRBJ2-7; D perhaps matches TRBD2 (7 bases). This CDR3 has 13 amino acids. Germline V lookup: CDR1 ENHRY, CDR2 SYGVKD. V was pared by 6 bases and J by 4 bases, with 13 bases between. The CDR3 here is CAISGGQGYEQYF. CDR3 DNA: TGTGCCATCAGCGGGGGGCAGGGGTACGAGCAGTACTTC.

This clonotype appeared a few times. CDR3 sequence (DNA): TGCAGTCGCCCGGGGACCAACAATGAGCAGTTCTTC. This sequence encodes CSRPGTNNEQFF. The rearrangement links TRBV20-1 to TRBJ2-1; D tentatively reads TRBD1 or TRBD2 (5 bases each). V was clipped by 8 bases and J by 5 bases, with 13 bases between them. This CDR3 has 12 residues. Germline CDR1 is DFQATT and CDR2 is SNEGSKA (reference sequence).

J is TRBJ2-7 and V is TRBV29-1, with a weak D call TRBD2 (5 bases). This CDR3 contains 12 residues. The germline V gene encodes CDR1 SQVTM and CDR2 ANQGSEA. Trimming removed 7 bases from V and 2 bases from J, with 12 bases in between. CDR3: CSAWTGTYEQYF. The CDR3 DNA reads TGCAGCGCATGGACGGGAACCTACGAGCAGTACTTC.

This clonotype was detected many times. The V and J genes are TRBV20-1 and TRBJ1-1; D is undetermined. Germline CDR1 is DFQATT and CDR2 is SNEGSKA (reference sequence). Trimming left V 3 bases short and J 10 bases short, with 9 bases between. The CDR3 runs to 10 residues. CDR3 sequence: CSASAARAFF. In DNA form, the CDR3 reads TGCAGTGCTAGTGCTGCGCGAGCTTTCTTT.

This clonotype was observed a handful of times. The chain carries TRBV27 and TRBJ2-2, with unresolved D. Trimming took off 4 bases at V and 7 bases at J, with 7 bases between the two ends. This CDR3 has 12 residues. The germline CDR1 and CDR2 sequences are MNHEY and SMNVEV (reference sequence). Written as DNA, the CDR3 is TGTGCCAGCAGTTGGGTCGACGGGGAGCTGTTTTTT. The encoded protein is CASSWVDGELFF.

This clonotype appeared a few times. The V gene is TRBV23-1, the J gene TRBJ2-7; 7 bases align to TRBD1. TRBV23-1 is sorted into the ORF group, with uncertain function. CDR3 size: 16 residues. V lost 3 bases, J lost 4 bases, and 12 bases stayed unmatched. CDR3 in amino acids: CASSHPPGQRFYEQYV. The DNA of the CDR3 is TGCGCCAGCAGTCATCCGCCGGGACAGAGATTTTACGAGCAGTACGTC.

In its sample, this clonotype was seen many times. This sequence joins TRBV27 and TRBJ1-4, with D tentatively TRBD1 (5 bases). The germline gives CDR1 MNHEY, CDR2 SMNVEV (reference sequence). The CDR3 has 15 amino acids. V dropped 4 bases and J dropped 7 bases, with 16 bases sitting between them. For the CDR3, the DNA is TGTGCCAGCAGTTCTGATCAAGGGGTGGGTGAAAAACTGTTTTTT. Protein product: CASSSDQGVGEKLFF.

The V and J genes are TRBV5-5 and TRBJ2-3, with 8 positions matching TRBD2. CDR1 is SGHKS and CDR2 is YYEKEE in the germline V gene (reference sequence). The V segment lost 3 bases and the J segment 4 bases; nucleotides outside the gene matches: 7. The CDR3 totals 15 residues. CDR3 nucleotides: TGTGCCAGCAGCTCGACTAGCGTCGCCGCAGATACGCAGTATTTT. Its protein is CASSSTSVAADTQYF.

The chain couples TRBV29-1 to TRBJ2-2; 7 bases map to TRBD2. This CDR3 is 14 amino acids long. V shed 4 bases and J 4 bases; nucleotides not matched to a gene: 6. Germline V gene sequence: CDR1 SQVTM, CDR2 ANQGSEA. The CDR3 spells CSVVSGAATGELFF. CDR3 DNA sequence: TGCAGCGTTGTCAGCGGGGCGGCCACCGGGGAGCTGTTTTTT.

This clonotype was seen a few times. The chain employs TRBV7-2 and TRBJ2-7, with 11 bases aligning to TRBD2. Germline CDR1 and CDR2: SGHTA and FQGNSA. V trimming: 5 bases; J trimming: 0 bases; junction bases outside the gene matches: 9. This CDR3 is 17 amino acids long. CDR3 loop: CASSVTSGGFPSYEQYF. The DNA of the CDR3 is TGTGCCAGCAGCGTCACTAGCGGGGGTTTCCCCTCCTACGAGCAGTACTTC.

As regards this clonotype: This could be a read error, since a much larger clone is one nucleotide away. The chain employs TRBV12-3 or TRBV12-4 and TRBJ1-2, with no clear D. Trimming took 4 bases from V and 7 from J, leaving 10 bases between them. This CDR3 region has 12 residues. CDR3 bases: TGTGCCAGCAGTTCGACCTGGATTGGCTACACCTTC. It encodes CASSSTWIGYTF.

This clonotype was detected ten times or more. CDR3 in amino acids: CASSLFEEQFF. The CDR3 DNA follows: TGTGCCAGCAGCTTGTTTGAGGAGCAGTTCTTC. V usage is TRBV5-4 and J usage is TRBJ2-1; D gene unclear. Per the germline V gene, CDR1 is SGHNT and CDR2 is YYREEE (reference sequence). CDR3 length: 11 residues. Trimming took off 1 base at V and 10 bases at J, with 6 bases between the two ends.

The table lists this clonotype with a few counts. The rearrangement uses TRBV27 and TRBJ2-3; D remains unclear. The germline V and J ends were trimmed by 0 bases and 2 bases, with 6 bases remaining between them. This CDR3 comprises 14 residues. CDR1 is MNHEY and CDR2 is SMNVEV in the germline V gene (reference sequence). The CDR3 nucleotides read TGTGCCAGCAGTTTATCGACTCCCACAGATACGCAGTATTTT. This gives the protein CASSLSTPTDTQYF.

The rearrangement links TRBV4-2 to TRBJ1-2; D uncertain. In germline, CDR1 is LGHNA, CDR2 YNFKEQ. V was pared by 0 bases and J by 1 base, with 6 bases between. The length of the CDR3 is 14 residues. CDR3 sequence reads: CASSQDSNNYGYTF. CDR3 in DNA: TGTGCCAGCAGCCAAGATAGCAATAACTATGGCTACACCTTC.

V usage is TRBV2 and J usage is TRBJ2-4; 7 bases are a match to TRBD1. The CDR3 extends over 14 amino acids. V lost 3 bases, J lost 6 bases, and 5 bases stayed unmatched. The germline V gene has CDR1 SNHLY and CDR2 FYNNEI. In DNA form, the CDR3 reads TGTGCCAGCAGTGATTCCGGGACAGTAAACATTCAGTACTTC. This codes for CASSDSGTVNIQYF.

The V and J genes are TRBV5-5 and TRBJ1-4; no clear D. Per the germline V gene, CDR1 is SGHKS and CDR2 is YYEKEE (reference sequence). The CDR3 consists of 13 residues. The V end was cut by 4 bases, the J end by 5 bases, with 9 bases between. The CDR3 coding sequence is TGTGCCAGCAGCCAGGAATGGAATGAAAAACTGTTTTTT. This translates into CASSQEWNEKLFF.

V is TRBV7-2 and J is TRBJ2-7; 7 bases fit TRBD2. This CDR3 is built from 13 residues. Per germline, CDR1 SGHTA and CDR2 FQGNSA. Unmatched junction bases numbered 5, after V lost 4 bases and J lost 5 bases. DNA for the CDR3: TGTGCCAGCAGCTGGGCCGGGACTAACGAGCAGTACTTC. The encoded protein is CASSWAGTNEQYF.

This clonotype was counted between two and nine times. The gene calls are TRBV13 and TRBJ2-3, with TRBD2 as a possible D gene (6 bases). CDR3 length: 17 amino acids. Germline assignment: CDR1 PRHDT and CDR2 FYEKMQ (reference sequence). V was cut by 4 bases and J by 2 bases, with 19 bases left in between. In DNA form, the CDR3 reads TGTGCCAGCAGCTCCGCCGGGGGTACGTACAACACAGATACGCAGTATTTT. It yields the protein CASSSAGGTYNTDTQYF. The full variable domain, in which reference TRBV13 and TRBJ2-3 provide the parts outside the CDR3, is AAGVIQSPRHLIKEKRETATLKCYPIPRHDTVYWYQQGPGQDPQFLISFYEKMQSDKGSIPDRFSAQQFSDYHSELNMSSLELGDSALYFCASSSAGGTYNTDTQYFGPGTRLTVL.

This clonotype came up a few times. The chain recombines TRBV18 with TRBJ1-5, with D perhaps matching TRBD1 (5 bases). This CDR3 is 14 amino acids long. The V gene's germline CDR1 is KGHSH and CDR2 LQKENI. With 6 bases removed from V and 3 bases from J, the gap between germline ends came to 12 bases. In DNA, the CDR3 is TGTGCCAGCTCGCCGGGACGGAACAATCAGCCCCAGCATTTT. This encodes CASSPGRNNQPQHF.

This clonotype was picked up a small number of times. This chain's CDR3 is CASSLTARNWGNEQFF. CDR3 coding DNA: TGCGCCAGCAGCTTGACTGCCCGTAATTGGGGCAATGAGCAGTTCTTC. The chain recombines TRBV5-1 with TRBJ2-1; no reliable D call. The CDR3 is 16 residues long. Germline CDR1 is SGHRS and CDR2 is YFSETQ. The V end was cut by 1 base, the J end by 6 bases, with 17 bases between.

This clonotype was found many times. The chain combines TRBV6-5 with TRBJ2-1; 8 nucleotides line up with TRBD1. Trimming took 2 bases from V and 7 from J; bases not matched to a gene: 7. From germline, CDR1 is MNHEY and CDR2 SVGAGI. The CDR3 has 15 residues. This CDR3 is CASSYVTGGINEQFF. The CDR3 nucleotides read TGTGCCAGCAGTTACGTAACAGGGGGGATTAATGAGCAGTTCTTC.

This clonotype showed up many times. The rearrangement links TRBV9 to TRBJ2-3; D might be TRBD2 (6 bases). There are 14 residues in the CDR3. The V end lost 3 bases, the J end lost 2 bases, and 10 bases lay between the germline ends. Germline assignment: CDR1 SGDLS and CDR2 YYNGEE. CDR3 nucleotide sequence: TGTGCCAGCAGCGCGAGCGGGTCCACAGATACGCAGTATTTT. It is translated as CASSASGSTDTQYF. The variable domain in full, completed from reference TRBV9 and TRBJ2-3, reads DSGVTQTPKHLITATGQRVTLRCSPRSGDLSVYWYQQSLDQGLQFLIQYYNGEERAKGNILERFSAQQFPDLHSELNLSSLELGDSALYFCASSASGSTDTQYFGPGTRLTVL.

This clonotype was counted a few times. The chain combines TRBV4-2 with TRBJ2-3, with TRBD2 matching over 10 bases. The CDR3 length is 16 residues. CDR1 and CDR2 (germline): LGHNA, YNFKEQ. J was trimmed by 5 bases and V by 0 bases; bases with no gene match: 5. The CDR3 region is CASSQESGGAVDTQYF. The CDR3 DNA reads TGTGCCAGCAGCCAAGAAAGCGGGGGGGCCGTAGATACGCAGTATTTT.

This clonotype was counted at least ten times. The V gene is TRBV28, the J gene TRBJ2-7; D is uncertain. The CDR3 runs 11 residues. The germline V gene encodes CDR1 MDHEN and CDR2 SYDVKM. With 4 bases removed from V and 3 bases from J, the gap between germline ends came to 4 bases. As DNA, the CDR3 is TGTGCCAGCAGTTCTCTCTACGAGCAGTACGTC. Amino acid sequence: CASSSLYEQYV.

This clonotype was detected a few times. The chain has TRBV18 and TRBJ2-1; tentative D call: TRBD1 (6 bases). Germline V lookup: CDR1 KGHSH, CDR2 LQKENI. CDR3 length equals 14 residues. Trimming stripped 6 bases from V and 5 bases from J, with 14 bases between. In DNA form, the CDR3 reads TGTGCCAGCTCGACAGGACAGACCAACAATGAGCAGTTCTTC. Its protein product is CASSTGQTNNEQFF. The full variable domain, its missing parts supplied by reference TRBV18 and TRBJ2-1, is NAGVMQNPRHLVRRRGQEARLRCSPMKGHSHVYWYRQLPEEGLKFMVYLQKENIIDESGMPKERFSAEFPKEGPSILRIQQVVRGDSAAYFCASSTGQTNNEQFFGPGTRLTVL.

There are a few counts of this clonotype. The CDR3 coding sequence is TGTGCCAGCAGCTTGGGGGACGTAGGGGAGCAGTACTTC. Amino acid sequence: CASSLGDVGEQYF. V and J are TRBV7-6 and TRBJ2-7; possibly TRBD1 or TRBD2 for D (5 bases each). The CDR3 runs 13 residues. Trimming cost V 3 bases and J 7 bases, with 13 bases left between them. Germline CDR1 is SGHVS and CDR2 is FNYEAQ. Combining the CDR3 with reference TRBV7-6 and TRBJ2-7 gives the whole variable domain GAGVSQSPRYKVTKRGQDVALRCDPISGHVSLYWYRQALGQGPEFLTYFNYEAQQDKSGLPNDRFSAERPEGSISTLTIQRTEQRDSAMYRCASSLGDVGEQYFGPGTRLTVT.